This entry is about one TCR beta chain. These data are taken from a study of radiotherapy plus CTLA-4 blockade in lung cancer. Repertoires were generated with immunoSEQ multiplex PCR, while TCRdb's copy carries only in-frame clones and drops some. The table has tens of thousands of clones, around 80% seen once. The V gene lost 1 base and the J gene lost 4 bases, with 10 bases spanning the gap. The V gene's germline CDR1 is SGHAT and CDR2 FQNNGV. The length of the CDR3 is 14 residues. The sequence came from a human donor with non-small cell lung cancer who had stable disease on radiotherapy plus ipilimumab. Here the sequenced sample was peripheral blood, taken from a patient treated with radiotherapy plus ipilimumab. This chain links TRBV11-2 with TRBJ1-1; D remains unclear. The CDR3 DNA is TGTGCCAGCAGCTTAGGGGAGAGTCGCACTGAAGCTTTCTTT. Translating it yields CASSLGESRTEAFF.